This paragraph reports one TCR beta chain. The sample originates from a study of cytomegalovirus exposure and HLA in healthy donors. Assay: immunoSEQ multiplex PCR; the TCRdb copy retains only in-frame clones and omits some. The profile shows tens of thousands of clones, roughly 83% of them singletons. The germline V gene encodes CDR1 KGHSH and CDR2 LQKENI. V dropped 1 base and J dropped 4; count of bases not matched to a gene: 3. The CDR3 is 14 amino acids. The chain couples TRBV18 to TRBJ1-2; TRBD1 matches at 7 bases. The receptor was derived from a woman between 18 and 30 years old in good health and CMV-seropositive. Sequenced material: PBMCs. This CDR3 is CASSPQGAVYGYTF. CDR3 nucleotides: TGTGCCAGCTCACCACAGGGGGCGGTCTATGGCTACACCTTC.